These T cell receptor beta chains were read from a single sample in a study of identifying expanded T cells in peripheral blood. The table came from immunoSEQ multiplex PCR; TCRdb's copy has only in-frame clones and leaves some out. The sample has roughly 130,000 clones; 75% to 90% are singletons. What was sequenced was blood. The receptor source for this set is a person aged 18-70 years in good health. CDR3s include the opening cysteine and the closing phenylalanine or tryptophan. D genes are given only for firm matches. Not every row has a clone size; where given, it reads once, few, many or a size class.

>-|TRBV6-6|-|TRBJ1-1
CASSYVDTEAFF
TGTGCCAGCAGTTACGTAGACACTGAAGCTTTCTTT
>TRBD1|TRBV6-5|once|TRBJ1-1
CASSYRDRTEAFF
TGTGCCAGCAGTTACCGGGACAGGACTGAAGCTTTCTTT
>-|TRBV6-1|-|TRBJ1-5
CASSEEEGLGQPQHF
TGTGCCAGCAGTGAGGAGGAGGGATTAGGACAGCCCCAGCATTTT
>-|TRBV13|-|TRBJ1-2
CASSLELGRDLGYTF
TGTGCCAGCAGCTTAGAACTTGGGCGGGATCTTGGCTACACCTTC
>TRBD2|TRBV25-1|-|TRBJ2-5
CASSEASGALGETQYF
TGTGCCAGCAGTGAAGCTAGCGGGGCTTTAGGGGAGACCCAGTACTTC
>TRBD1|TRBV7-2|-|TRBJ1-1
CASSSYRGSPEAFF
TGTGCCAGCAGCTCATACAGGGGCTCCCCTGAAGCTTTCTTT
>TRBD1|TRBV10-3|-|TRBJ2-5
CAISDPGTGAEGTQYF
TGTGCCATCAGTGACCCGGGAACAGGGGCCGAGGGGACCCAGTACTTC
>-|TRBV2|-|TRBJ1-4
CASSARQGWVWFF
TGTGCCAGCAGCGCGAGGCAGGGGTGGGTTTGGTTTTTT
>-|TRBV20-1|-|TRBJ2-5
CSARPGETQYF
TGCAGTGCTAGACCCGGAGAGACCCAGTACTTC
>TRBD2|TRBV28|once|TRBJ2-7
CATETSGFYEQYF
TGTGCCACCGAGACTAGCGGATTCTACGAGCAGTACTTC
>TRBD1|TRBV2|-|TRBJ1-5
CASSASGGGGAQHF
TGTGCCAGCAGTGCCTCAGGGGGGGGAGGTGCCCAGCATTTT
>TRBD1|TRBV18|once|TRBJ2-2
CASSREGQASGTGELFF
TGTGCCAGCTCACGAGAGGGACAGGCGTCGGGCACCGGGGAGCTGTTTTTT
>TRBD1|TRBV5-1|-|TRBJ1-5
CASSPDTRTGNNQPQHF
TGCGCCAGCAGCCCGGACACGAGGACAGGAAACAATCAGCCCCAGCATTTT
>-|TRBV28|few|TRBJ1-6
CASSFRGSPLHF
TGTGCCAGCAGTTTTAGAGGGTCACCCCTCCACTTT
>-|TRBV30|-|TRBJ2-7
CAWRGRGAYEQYF
TGTGCCTGGAGGGGCAGAGGGGCCTACGAGCAGTACTTC
>-|TRBV9|-|TRBJ1-6
CASSVGRGAWNSPLHF
TGTGCCAGCAGCGTAGGGCGCGGGGCCTGGAATTCACCCCTCCACTTT
>TRBD1|TRBV9|-|TRBJ2-5
CASSTWDRGETQYF
TGTGCCAGCAGCACCTGGGACAGGGGAGAGACCCAGTACTTC
>TRBD2|TRBV5-1|-|TRBJ2-1
CASSPRGTSGRSSYNEQFF
TGCGCCAGCAGCCCCCGAGGGACTAGCGGGAGGAGCTCCTACAATGAGCAGTTCTTC
>-|TRBV6-6|-|TRBJ2-5
CASSYDSVETQYF
TGTGCCAGCAGTTACGACTCTGTAGAGACCCAGTACTTC
>TRBD1|TRBV28|-|TRBJ1-5
CASSLIPTGWDQPQHF
TGTGCCAGCAGTTTAATCCCGACAGGGTGGGATCAGCCCCAGCATTTT
>TRBD1|TRBV9|-|TRBJ2-1
CASSGDRGRGEQFF
TGTGCCAGCAGCGGGGACAGGGGGCGAGGTGAGCAGTTCTTC
>TRBD2|TRBV27|-|TRBJ2-7
CASSPRASGGGDSYEQYF
TGTGCCAGCAGTCCCCGAGCTAGCGGGGGGGGAGACTCCTACGAGCAGTACTTC
>TRBD2|TRBV4-1|-|TRBJ2-1
CASSQVALAGGGHNEQFF
TGCGCCAGCAGCCAAGTAGCCCTAGCGGGAGGTGGTCACAATGAGCAGTTCTTC
>-|TRBV5-1|-|TRBJ1-4
CASSPSTVTNEKLFF
TGCGCCAGCAGCCCGTCAACAGTGACTAATGAAAAACTGTTTTTT